This is a list of T cell receptor beta chains from one sample in a study of cytomegalovirus exposure and HLA in healthy donors. Assay: immunoSEQ multiplex PCR; the TCRdb copy retains only in-frame clones and omits some. The sample yields approximately 110,000 clones, about nine tenths seen once. Sequences were obtained from PBMCs. The receptor source for this set is a woman under 30 in good health and CMV-seronegative. Both conserved end residues are part of each CDR3. A D gene is named only where the DNA matches it firmly. Expanded clones get a size class; other rows say once, few or many, or leave the size out.

D: -; size: -; J: TRBJ1-1; V: TRBV2; DNA: TGTGCCAGCAAGAGGGAAGGTCGGAACACTGAAGCTTTCTTT; CDR3: CASKREGRNTEAFF
D: TRBD2; size: -; J: TRBJ2-2; V: TRBV7-2; DNA: TGTGCCAGCAGCTTAGCTAGCGGGATCACCGGGGAGCTGTTTTTT; CDR3: CASSLASGITGELFF
D: -; size: -; J: TRBJ2-3; V: TRBV28; DNA: TGTGCCAGCAGTGACAGGGATACGCAGTATTTT; CDR3: CASSDRDTQYF
D: TRBD1; size: -; J: TRBJ2-7; V: TRBV14; DNA: TGTGCCAGCAGCCGTTTGGACAGGGGGGCCTACGAGCAGTACTTC; CDR3: CASSRLDRGAYEQYF
D: -; size: -; J: TRBJ1-5; V: TRBV29-1; DNA: TGCAGCGTGTCGACAGGTAGTAGTCAGCCCCAGCATTTT; CDR3: CSVSTGSSQPQHF
D: TRBD1; size: -; J: TRBJ1-1; V: TRBV28; DNA: TGTGCCAGCAGCCCTGGGGACAGGAACACTGAAGCTTTCTTT; CDR3: CASSPGDRNTEAFF
D: TRBD2; size: -; J: TRBJ2-1; V: TRBV14; DNA: TGTGCCAGCAGCCAAGAAGATCGCCTAGCGGGAGTTTTCGAGCAGTTCTTC; CDR3: CASSQEDRLAGVFEQFF
D: -; size: -; J: TRBJ2-1; V: TRBV27; DNA: TGTGCCAGCAGTTTATCGCCCTCTAGTGTCTCCGAGCAGTTCTTC; CDR3: CASSLSPSSVSEQFF
D: -; size: -; J: TRBJ2-1; V: TRBV6-4; DNA: TGTGCCAGCAGTCCGACAGGCCTCTACAATGAGCAGTTCTTC; CDR3: CASSPTGLYNEQFF
D: -; size: -; J: TRBJ2-7; V: TRBV7-8; DNA: TGTGCCAGCAGCCATCATAGACAGGCTTACTACGAGCAGTACTTC; CDR3: CASSHHRQAYYEQYF
D: TRBD2; size: -; J: TRBJ2-7; V: TRBV5-1; DNA: TGCGCCAGCAGCTTGGCGGGAGGGCCGGGGGAGCAGTACTTC; CDR3: CASSLAGGPGEQYF
D: TRBD1; size: -; J: TRBJ2-2; V: TRBV19; DNA: TGTGCCAGTAGTTTCCGACAGGGTCACGGGGAGCTGTTTTTT; CDR3: CASSFRQGHGELFF
D: TRBD1; size: -; J: TRBJ2-5; V: TRBV6-1; DNA: TGTGCCAGCAGTGAATCGCGAATGGGGGACAGCCAACCAGAGACCCAGTACTTC; CDR3: CASSESRMGDSQPETQYF
D: -; size: -; J: TRBJ1-2; V: TRBV7-2; DNA: TGTGCCAGCAGCTTAAAGGGGCATGGCTACACCTTC; CDR3: CASSLKGHGYTF
D: TRBD1; size: once; J: TRBJ1-2; V: TRBV9; DNA: TGTGCCAGCAGCGGACAGGGACCCTATGGCTACACCTTC; CDR3: CASSGQGPYGYTF
D: TRBD1; size: -; J: TRBJ1-2; V: TRBV18; DNA: TGTGCCAGCTCTTCCGACAGGGGGCGACCAGCTAACTATGGCTACACCTTC; CDR3: CASSSDRGRPANYGYTF
D: TRBD1; size: -; J: TRBJ2-3; V: TRBV5-4; DNA: TGTGCCAGCAGCTGGGACAGCAGCACAGATACGCAGTATTTT; CDR3: CASSWDSSTDTQYF
D: -; size: -; J: TRBJ2-7; V: TRBV18; DNA: TGTGCCAGCTCCCTTGTAATAGGATCGGGGGAGCAGTACTTC; CDR3: CASSLVIGSGEQYF
D: -; size: few; J: TRBJ1-5; V: TRBV5-1; DNA: TGCGCCAGCAGCTTGGGGGAGAATAGCAATCAGCCCCAGCATTTT; CDR3: CASSLGENSNQPQHF
D: -; size: -; J: TRBJ1-3; V: TRBV4-1; DNA: TGCGCCAGCAGCCAAGGTCCGGCGGCCTCTGGAAACACCATATATTTT; CDR3: CASSQGPAASGNTIYF
D: -; size: -; J: TRBJ1-2; V: TRBV30; DNA: TGTGCCTGGAGTCCCCCCCCACAGGGCTATGGCTACACCTTC; CDR3: CAWSPPPQGYGYTF
D: TRBD2; size: -; J: TRBJ2-3; V: TRBV2; DNA: TGTGCCAGCAGTGTAGGGCGGGAGGGCCTAGGGGATACGCAGTATTTT; CDR3: CASSVGREGLGDTQYF
D: -; size: once; J: TRBJ2-2; V: TRBV6-5; DNA: TGTGCCAGCAGCAGACAGCCGAACACCGGGGAGCTGTTTTTT; CDR3: CASSRQPNTGELFF
D: -; size: -; J: TRBJ1-2; V: TRBV5-4; DNA: TGTGCCAGCAGCTTGGGGGCGGGAGACTACACCTTC; CDR3: CASSLGAGDYTF
D: -; size: -; J: TRBJ2-1; V: TRBV7-3; DNA: TGTGCCAGCAGCAGGCAGGGGGGACCGTACAATGAGCAGTTCTTC; CDR3: CASSRQGGPYNEQFF
D: TRBD2; size: once; J: TRBJ2-1; V: TRBV7-9; DNA: TGTGCCAGCAGCACGCGGACTAGCGGGAGGGATGAGCAGTTCTTC; CDR3: CASSTRTSGRDEQFF
D: TRBD1; size: few; J: TRBJ2-5; V: TRBV27; DNA: TGTGCCAGCAGACGGACAGGGGCAGAGACCCAGTACTTC; CDR3: CASRRTGAETQYF
D: -; size: -; J: TRBJ1-2; V: TRBV6-5; DNA: TGTGCCAGCAGCCTAGGATTCGGCTATGGCTACACCTTC; CDR3: CASSLGFGYGYTF
D: TRBD1; size: -; J: TRBJ1-2; V: TRBV2; DNA: TGTGCCAGCAGTGAATATCGGGACAGTCTCTATGGCTACACCTTC; CDR3: CASSEYRDSLYGYTF
D: -; size: -; J: TRBJ2-5; V: TRBV7-8; DNA: TGTGCCAGCCGAAGACTGTTACAAGAGACCCAGTACTTC; CDR3: CASRRLLQETQYF
D: TRBD2; size: -; J: TRBJ2-5; V: TRBV19; DNA: TGTGCCAGTAGTCCGGTAGCGGGGGGTGGGGCTGGGACCCAGTACTTC; CDR3: CASSPVAGGGAGTQYF
D: -; size: -; J: TRBJ1-2; V: TRBV7-2; DNA: TGTGCCAGCAGCGGTCGGGTAGTGTGGATAAATGGCTACACCTTC; CDR3: CASSGRVVWINGYTF
D: TRBD2; size: -; J: TRBJ2-2; V: TRBV7-3; DNA: TGTGCCAGCAGCCCACCGGGACTAGCGGGAGGGGGGATGATCGGGGAGCTGTTTTTT; CDR3: CASSPPGLAGGGMIGELFF
D: -; size: -; J: TRBJ1-1; V: TRBV15; DNA: TGTGCCACCAGCAGGGGGTTTGGGGAGGAAGCTTTCTTT; CDR3: CATSRGFGEEAFF
D: -; size: -; J: TRBJ1-4; V: TRBV7-9; DNA: TGTGCCAGCAGCTTAAACTCCTTGAATGAAAAACTGTTTTTT; CDR3: CASSLNSLNEKLFF
D: TRBD1; size: few; J: TRBJ1-2; V: TRBV18; DNA: TGTGCCAGCTCACCACGAGGGACAGGCTATGGCTACACCTTC; CDR3: CASSPRGTGYGYTF
D: TRBD2; size: -; J: TRBJ2-2; V: TRBV10-3; DNA: TGTGCCATCAGTCCTACGGGAGGGGGTACCGGGGAGCTGTTTTTT; CDR3: CAISPTGGGTGELFF
D: TRBD2; size: -; J: TRBJ2-1; V: TRBV14; DNA: TGTGCCAGCAGCCCGCCGACTAGCGGGAGATCGAATGAGCAGTTCTTC; CDR3: CASSPPTSGRSNEQFF
D: -; size: -; J: TRBJ2-3; V: TRBV18; DNA: TGTGCCAGCTCACCGCGACAGGGGGCAAGCCTAGCGGGACCGACCCCTTCCAATACGCAGTATTTT; CDR3: CASSPRQGASLAGPTPSNTQYF
D: -; size: -; J: TRBJ2-7; V: TRBV15; DNA: TGTGCCACCAGCAGAGATGAAGGCAGGGACTCCTTCTACGAGCAGTACTTC; CDR3: CATSRDEGRDSFYEQYF
D: -; size: few; J: TRBJ2-7; V: TRBV6-5; DNA: TGTGCCAGCAGTTACTCGCCCCAGGGTGGCTACGAGCAGTACTTC; CDR3: CASSYSPQGGYEQYF
D: TRBD2; size: few; J: TRBJ2-7; V: TRBV28; DNA: TGTGCCAGCAGTGGGACTAGCGGTGCCTACGAGCAGTACTTC; CDR3: CASSGTSGAYEQYF
D: -; size: -; J: TRBJ1-1; V: TRBV4-3; DNA: TGCGCCAGCAGCCACCCCGGGAAGAACACTGAAGCTTTCTTT; CDR3: CASSHPGKNTEAFF
D: TRBD1; size: -; J: TRBJ2-7; V: TRBV27; DNA: TGTGCCAGCAGTCGACGACAGGGGGTTTACGAGCAGTACTTC; CDR3: CASSRRQGVYEQYF
D: TRBD2; size: -; J: TRBJ2-1; V: TRBV9; DNA: TGTGCCAGCAGCGGTAGCGGGAGAACACCTTACAATGAGCAGTTCTTC; CDR3: CASSGSGRTPYNEQFF